This TCR beta chain is from a study of spatial heterogeneity in lung cancer. This clonotype was picked up a small number of times. Described time point: sample taken at primary tumor resection. There were roughly 78 donors, all of them untreated patients with early-stage non-small cell lung cancer. The study tagged each TCR cDNA molecule with a unique molecular identifier. TCRdb analysed the 5' RACE reads with MiXCR anew, one entry per CDR3 protein. The sample has thousands of distinct CDR3 sequences; about 20% are singletons. Trimming cost V 5 bases and J 8 bases; bases outside gene matches: 10. The germline V gene has CDR1 SQVTM and CDR2 ANQGSEA. The length of the CDR3 is 13 residues.

Material: normal lung tissue next to the tumor, obtained at surgery. The V call is TRBV29-1, the J call TRBJ1-2; 8 nucleotides align to TRBD1. The sequence was obtained from a male donor with early-stage non-small cell lung cancer. CDR3 loop: CSVLGQGAQGYTF. The CDR3 coding sequence is TGCAGCGTTCTGGGGCAGGGGGCGCAAGGCTACACCTTC.